The 22 T cell receptor beta chains below were found in one sample sequenced in a study of blood T cell repertoires in COVID-19. Produced via immunoSEQ multiplex PCR; TCRdb's table is partial and in-frame only. The sample holds 230,000 or so clones, nearly 90% seen once. Input material: peripheral blood. The source of these receptors is a woman in her 40s who had recovered from COVID-19.

V is TRBV5-1 and J is TRBJ2-7; 13 bases match TRBD2. The CDR3 loop spans 23 amino acids. Trimming cost V 1 base and J 2 bases; bases outside gene matches: 24. Germline CDR1 is SGHRS and CDR2 is YFSETQ. Here the CDR3 reads CASSLRLKGAPPLAGGLTYEQYV. CDR3 nucleotides: TGCGCCAGCAGCTTGAGGTTAAAGGGGGCACCCCCACTAGCGGGAGGGCTGACCTACGAGCAGTACGTC.

A single count supports this clone. The chain has TRBV7-9 and TRBJ2-3, with 7 positions matching TRBD1. Germline trimming cut 5 bases from V and 1 base from J; bases unmatched to any gene: 12. From germline, CDR1 is SEHNR and CDR2 FQNEAQ (reference sequence). CDR3 length: 17 residues. DNA of the CDR3: TGTGCCAGCAGCACCAACCCTCGACAGGGAGGCACAGATACGCAGTATTTT. Protein sequence: CASSTNPRQGGTDTQYF.

The chain carries TRBV7-3 and TRBJ2-3, with TRBD2 as a possible D gene (6 bases). The V end lost 1 base, the J end lost 2 bases, and 13 bases lay between the germline ends. CDR1 SGHTA and CDR2 FQGTGA come from the germline V gene. This CDR3 region has 16 residues. The CDR3: CASSLNSAGNTDTQYF. In DNA, the CDR3 is TGTGCCAGCAGCTTAAATTCGGCGGGAAACACAGATACGCAGTATTTT. The complete variable domain, with remaining parts taken from reference TRBV7-3 and TRBJ2-3, reads GAGVSQTPSNKVTEKGKYVELRCDPISGHTALYWYRQSLGQGPEFLIYFQGTGAADDSGLPNDRFFAVRPEGSVSTLKIQRTERGDSAVYLCASSLNSAGNTDTQYFGPGTRLTVL.

This rearrangement joins TRBV7-9 to TRBJ2-1; TRBD1 is a possible D gene (6 bases). V lost 6 bases to trimming and J lost 6 bases, with 21 bases between them. CDR1 is SEHNR, CDR2 FQNEAQ, per germline (reference sequence). CDR3 length equals 16 residues. The chain's CDR3 is CASSATNRESSNEQFF. Here the CDR3 DNA reads TGTGCCAGCAGTGCTACTAACAGGGAATCCAGCAATGAGCAGTTCTTC.

This sequence joins TRBV5-1 and TRBJ2-7; D possibly corresponds to TRBD2 (5 bases). V was shortened by 0 bases and J by 1 base, with 11 bases between the two germline ends. The CDR3 runs 15 residues. Looked up from germline, CDR1 is SGHRS and CDR2 is YFSETQ. This CDR3 is CASSLVERRSYEQYF. CDR3 in DNA: TGCGCCAGCAGCTTGGTGGAGCGGCGTTCCTACGAGCAGTACTTC.

V and J are TRBV6-5 and TRBJ1-4; 7 bases map to TRBD1. J lost 4 bases, V lost 6 bases, and 5 bases had no gene match. The germline V gene encodes CDR1 MNHEY and CDR2 SVGAGI. This CDR3 is 14 amino acids long. DNA for the CDR3: TGTGCCAGCAGCCGGGGACAGAGTAATGAAAAACTGTTTTTT. It encodes CASSRGQSNEKLFF.

The chain couples TRBV19 to TRBJ2-4, with a possible D match to TRBD1 (8 bases). CDR3 length: 15 amino acids. In germline, CDR1 is LNHDA, CDR2 SQIVND (reference sequence). The V end lost 5 bases, the J end lost 3 bases, and 14 bases lay between the germline ends. The CDR3 is CASSATGGGKNIQYF. The CDR3 DNA is TGTGCCAGTAGTGCCACAGGGGGGGGCAAAAACATTCAGTACTTC.

The chain is built from TRBV5-8 and TRBJ2-1, with TRBD2 as a possible D gene (6 bases). V shed 0 bases and J shed 9 bases, with 7 bases lying between them. This CDR3 comprises 12 residues. Germline CDR1 SGHTS, CDR2 YDEGEE. The CDR3 nucleotides read TGTGCCAGCAGCTTGGTGGAGGGTGAGCAGTTCTTC. It encodes CASSLVEGEQFF.

The chain uses TRBV6-6 and TRBJ2-3; D is uncertain. The CDR3 length is 16 residues. Trimming cost V 7 bases and J 6 bases, with 23 bases left between them. Germline V gene lookup returns CDR1 MNHNY and CDR2 SVGAGI (reference sequence). CDR3 sequence reads: CASTLEPVRSSDTQYF. In DNA, the CDR3 is TGTGCCAGCACCCTCGAGCCTGTTAGGAGTTCGGATACGCAGTATTTT.

The gene calls are TRBV7-2 and TRBJ2-1, with D possibly TRBD2 on 6 matching bases. The CDR3 is 14 residues long. Germline CDR1 reads SGHTA; CDR2 reads FQGNSA. Trimming removed 5 bases at V and 7 bases at J, with 15 bases between. The CDR3 DNA reads TGTGCCAGCAGCCCCCAGGAGGGCCTGAATGAGCAGTTCTTC. Translating gives CASSPQEGLNEQFF.

V and J are TRBV29-1 and TRBJ1-1; D gene unclear. This CDR3 is built from 12 residues. Germline CDR1 SQVTM, CDR2 ANQGSEA. Trimming left V 3 bases short and J 1 base short, with 6 bases between. The CDR3 loop is CSVDPRNTEAFF. As DNA, the CDR3 is TGCAGCGTTGATCCGAGGAACACTGAAGCTTTCTTT. The entire variable domain, with the rest obtained from reference TRBV29-1 and TRBJ1-1, is as follows: SAVISQKPSRDICQRGTSLTIQCQVDSQVTMMFWYRQQPGQSLTLIATANQGSEATYESGFVIDKFPISRPNLTFSTLTVSNMSPEDSSIYLCSVDPRNTEAFFGQGTRLTVV.

The V gene is TRBV6-6, the J gene TRBJ2-5, with D perhaps TRBD1 (5 bases). The CDR3 loop spans 14 amino acids. Trimming stripped 8 bases from V and 1 base from J, with 14 bases between. Germline assignment: CDR1 MNHNY and CDR2 SVGAGI (reference sequence). CDR3 sequence reads: CASRVTDTQETQYF. The CDR3 DNA reads as TGTGCCAGCCGAGTTACGGACACCCAAGAGACCCAGTACTTC.

V and J are TRBV9 and TRBJ1-1; a weak D match, TRBD1 (6 bases). The CDR3 is 15 amino acids. Per the germline V gene, CDR1 is SGDLS and CDR2 is YYNGEE. Trimming left V 5 bases short and J 1 base short, with 15 bases between. CDR3 bases: TGTGCCAGCAGGCAGGGGCCGGGCCCGAACACTGAAGCTTTCTTT. Its translation: CASRQGPGPNTEAFF.

This rearrangement joins TRBV10-1 to TRBJ1-4; D gene ambiguous. V was clipped by 0 bases and J by 10 bases, with 9 bases between them. The germline CDR1 and CDR2 sequences are WNHNN and SYGVQD (reference sequence). This CDR3 has 13 amino acids. CDR3 nucleotides: TGCGCCAGCAGTGAGTCGAGGGCCGGAAAACTGTTTTTT. This encodes CASSESRAGKLFF.

In this sample, this clone turned up once. The chain recombines TRBV19 with TRBJ2-7, with D maybe TRBD1 (5 bases). The CDR3 is 14 residues long. Trimming stripped 6 bases from V and 6 bases from J, with 18 bases between. CDR1 LNHDA and CDR2 SQIVND come from the germline V gene (reference sequence). CDR3 DNA sequence: TGTGCCAGTAGGCAAGGGGTCTCCTTGGGCGAGCAGTACTTC. Its translation is CASRQGVSLGEQYF.

V usage is TRBV28 and J usage is TRBJ2-6; 11 bases map to TRBD1. The CDR3 is made up of 18 amino acids. Germline trimming cut 4 bases from V and 1 base from J; bases unmatched to any gene: 6. Germline V CDR1 and CDR2: MDHEN, SYDVKM. The chain's CDR3 is CASSYYGTGGSGANVLTF. The CDR3 coding sequence is TGTGCCAGCAGTTACTACGGGACAGGGGGATCTGGGGCCAACGTCCTGACTTTC. The variable domain in full, with the rest retrieved from reference TRBV28 and TRBJ2-6, is DVKVTQSSRYLVKRTGEKVFLECVQDMDHENMFWYRQDPGLGLRLIYFSYDVKMKEKGDIPEGYSVSREKKERFSLILESASTNQTSMYLCASSYYGTGGSGANVLTFGAGSRLTVL.

V is TRBV30 and J is TRBJ1-5, with 7 bases aligning to TRBD1. Germline V gene data show CDR1 as GTSNPN and CDR2 as SVGIG (reference sequence). V gave up 0 bases and J gave up 1 base; unmatched junction bases: 3. This CDR3 region has 15 residues. The CDR3 spells CAWSVGTASNQPQHF. The CDR3, as DNA: TGTGCCTGGAGTGTAGGGACAGCAAGCAATCAGCCCCAGCATTTT.

There are a few counts of this clone. The J gene is TRBJ2-2, the V gene TRBV12-3 or TRBV12-4, with D perhaps TRBD1 (6 bases). This CDR3 is 13 amino acids long. V shed 5 bases and J shed 6 bases, with 10 bases lying between them. The CDR3 bases are TGTGCCAGCAGTCTCTACAGGGCCGGGGAGCTGTTTTTT. Amino acid sequence: CASSLYRAGELFF.

The chain uses TRBV19 and TRBJ2-7; 8 bases fit TRBD1. The germline CDR1 and CDR2 sequences are LNHDA and SQIVND (reference sequence). V lost 3 bases, J lost 3 bases, and 7 bases stayed unmatched. The CDR3 extends over 15 amino acids. The CDR3 is CASSIRQGAFYEQYF. The CDR3 DNA reads TGTGCCAGTAGTATCCGGCAGGGGGCTTTCTACGAGCAGTACTTC. The full variable domain, completed using reference TRBV19 and TRBJ2-7, is DGGITQSPKYLFRKEGQNVTLSCEQNLNHDAMYWYRQDPGQGLRLIYYSQIVNDFQKGDIAEGYSVSREKKESFPLTVTSAQKNPTAFYLCASSIRQGAFYEQYFGPGTRLTVT.

The rearrangement links TRBV6-5 to TRBJ1-5, with 7 bases that match TRBD1. CDR1 and CDR2 (germline): MNHEY, SVGAGI. The CDR3 is 13 residues long. V lost 6 bases to trimming and J lost 7 bases; unmatched junction nucleotides: 6. In DNA, the CDR3 is TGTGCCAGCAGGACAGGGTCGGACCAGCCCCAGCATTTT. Its protein is CASRTGSDQPQHF.

This chain connects TRBV3-1 (or the pseudogene TRBV3-2) to TRBJ2-7; no reliable D call. Trimming left V 1 base short and J 7 bases short, with 8 bases between. CDR3 length: 12 residues. Looked up from germline, CDR1 is LGHDT and CDR2 is YNNKEL (reference sequence). In DNA form, the CDR3 reads TGTGCCAGCAGCCAAGGCCTACGAGAGCAGTACGTC. It encodes CASSQGLREQYV.

J is TRBJ2-3 and V is TRBV7-2, with 12 bases identical to TRBD2. Unmatched junction bases numbered 9, after V lost 7 bases and J lost 10 bases. CDR1 is SGHTA and CDR2 is FQGNSA in the germline V gene. CDR3 length: 14 amino acids. This CDR3 is CASKALAGGRAQYF. As DNA, the CDR3 is TGTGCCAGCAAGGCTCTAGCGGGGGGGCGGGCGCAGTATTTT.